This T cell receptor beta chain emerged from a study of T cells after yellow fever vaccination. Turning to the study itself: Preparation of fractions with low cell numbers was performed using SMART-Seq v4 Ultra Low Input.

A single record per CDR3 protein comes from TCRdb applying MiXCR to the 5' RACE reads. The sample carries 350,000 to 450,000 distinct CDR3 sequences, 18% recorded once. The germline V and J ends were trimmed by 6 bases and 3 bases, with 9 bases remaining between them. Germline loops: CDR1 MNHNY, CDR2 SVGAGI (reference sequence). This CDR3 has 12 residues. The sample was PBMCs, taken before the yellow fever booster vaccination. This rearrangement joins TRBV6-6 to TRBJ2-7, with a possible D match to TRBD1 (5 bases). The clonotype was recovered from a man younger than 30 who received the YFV17D yellow fever vaccine. The DNA for the CDR3 is TGTGCCAGCAGATCCGACAGCTACGAGCAGTACGTC. Translation gives CASRSDSYEQYV.